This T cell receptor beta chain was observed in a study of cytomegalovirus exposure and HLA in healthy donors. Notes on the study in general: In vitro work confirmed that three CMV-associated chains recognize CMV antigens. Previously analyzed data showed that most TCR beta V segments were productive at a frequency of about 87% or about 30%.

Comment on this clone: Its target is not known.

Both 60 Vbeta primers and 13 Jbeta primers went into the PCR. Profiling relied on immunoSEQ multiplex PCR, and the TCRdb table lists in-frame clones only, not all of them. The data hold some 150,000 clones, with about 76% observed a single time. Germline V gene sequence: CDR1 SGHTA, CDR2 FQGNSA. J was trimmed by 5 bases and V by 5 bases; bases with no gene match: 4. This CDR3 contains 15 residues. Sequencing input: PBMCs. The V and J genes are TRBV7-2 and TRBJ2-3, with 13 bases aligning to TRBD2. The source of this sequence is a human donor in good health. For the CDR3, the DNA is TGTGCCAGCAGCCGGACTAGCGGGGGACGAGATACGCAGTATTTT. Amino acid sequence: CASSRTSGGRDTQYF.